The TCR beta chain described here comes from a study of T cell responses to AZD1222 COVID-19 vaccine. Regarding the study as a whole: Increased Spike-specific TCR breadth and depth were observed after two AZD1222 doses. Donors skewed white British and female; clonal diversity was possibly underestimated. Variant regions that are unmutated are reportedly the target of nearly half of spike-specific TCRs. Only a handful of people who got AZD1222 tested seropositive at baseline.

The CDR3 totals 12 residues. The V and J ends lost 6 bases and 9 bases respectively, with 14 bases between them. Germline V CDR1 and CDR2: MNHEY, SVGAGI. A note on this clone: What it binds is not known.

Sequenced by immunoSEQ multiplex PCR; TCRdb stores in-frame clones only, minus some. The sample includes approximately 77,000 clones, just over 90% seen only once; the top ten take 6% to 8.5%. The chain uses TRBV6-5 and TRBJ2-5; D perhaps matches TRBD2 (6 bases). Source: peripheral blood, taken on day 0 of MenACWY control vaccination. The sequence derives from an adult in good health. The DNA for the CDR3 is TGTGCCAGCAGAGACGGCGGGGAGGCCCAGTACTTC. The encoded protein is CASRDGGEAQYF.